The rows below give T cell receptor beta chains drawn from one sample of a study of shared clonotypes between healthy human individuals. Repertoires were generated with immunoSEQ multiplex PCR, while TCRdb's copy carries only in-frame clones and drops some. The sample has hundreds of thousands of clones, approximately 96% seen once. The sequenced sample consisted of naive CD8+ T cells sorted from blood. Receptors originate from a woman aged 30 to 39 in good health. The CDR3 runs from the conserved cysteine through the conserved F or W. D genes are given only for firm matches. For some rows the clone size is stated as once, few or many, or as a class when expanded; others skip it.

j_call: TRBJ1-5
d_call: .
clone_size: .
v_call: TRBV5-5
cdr3_nt: TGTGCCAGCAGCATTGATGGGAGCAATCAGCCCCAGCATTTT
cdr3_aa: CASSIDGSNQPQHF

j_call: TRBJ2-7
d_call: TRBD1
clone_size: .
v_call: TRBV6-5
cdr3_nt: TGTGCCAGCAACGCAGGGGGCGACGAGCAGTACTTC
cdr3_aa: CASNAGGDEQYF

j_call: TRBJ2-5
d_call: .
clone_size: .
v_call: TRBV7-9
cdr3_nt: TGTGCCAGCAGCTTAGGATCGTGGGAGCAGTACTTC
cdr3_aa: CASSLGSWEQYF

j_call: TRBJ1-1
d_call: .
clone_size: .
v_call: TRBV5-1
cdr3_nt: TGCGCCAGCAGCGAGGGGGGTCGGACTGAAGCTTTCTTT
cdr3_aa: CASSEGGRTEAFF

j_call: TRBJ2-7
d_call: .
clone_size: .
v_call: TRBV27
cdr3_nt: TGTGCCAGCAGTTTGGAGGGTGCCGCCGGGGAATTTTACGAGCAGTACTTC
cdr3_aa: CASSLEGAAGEFYEQYF

j_call: TRBJ2-2
d_call: .
clone_size: .
v_call: TRBV29-1
cdr3_nt: TGCAGCGTTGCGGGGTCCGGGGAGCTGTTTTTT
cdr3_aa: CSVAGSGELFF

j_call: TRBJ2-7
d_call: .
clone_size: .
v_call: TRBV27
cdr3_nt: TGTGCCAGCAGAACATCGACAGGCTACTCCTACGAGCAGTACTTC
cdr3_aa: CASRTSTGYSYEQYF

j_call: TRBJ2-7
d_call: TRBD2
clone_size: .
v_call: TRBV27
cdr3_nt: TGTGCCAGCAGTTTCGGGACTAGCGACGAGCAGTACTTC
cdr3_aa: CASSFGTSDEQYF

j_call: TRBJ2-1
d_call: TRBD2
clone_size: once
v_call: TRBV7-2
cdr3_nt: TGTGCCAGCAGCCATAGCGGGACCTACAATGAGCAGTTCTTC
cdr3_aa: CASSHSGTYNEQFF

j_call: TRBJ2-5
d_call: .
clone_size: .
v_call: TRBV19
cdr3_nt: TGTGCCAGTAGTATAGGTACAACTCACGAGACCCAGTACTTC
cdr3_aa: CASSIGTTHETQYF

j_call: TRBJ1-2
d_call: .
clone_size: .
v_call: TRBV13
cdr3_nt: TGTGCCAGCAGCTTAGCCGGCCGAAATTCTAACTATGGCTACACCTTC
cdr3_aa: CASSLAGRNSNYGYTF

j_call: TRBJ1-2
d_call: .
clone_size: .
v_call: TRBV9
cdr3_nt: TGTGCCAGCAGCGTAGGATACCAGGAGTATGGCTACACCTTC
cdr3_aa: CASSVGYQEYGYTF

j_call: TRBJ1-1
d_call: TRBD1
clone_size: .
v_call: TRBV4-1
cdr3_nt: TGCGCCAGCAGCCACGCGGACAGGGGTCCCCCGATGAACACTGAAGCTTTCTTT
cdr3_aa: CASSHADRGPPMNTEAFF

j_call: TRBJ2-7
d_call: TRBD1
clone_size: .
v_call: TRBV7-8
cdr3_nt: TGTGCCAGCAGCTCCTACGGGACAGGGTCCTACGAGCAGTACTTC
cdr3_aa: CASSSYGTGSYEQYF

j_call: TRBJ1-1
d_call: .
clone_size: .
v_call: TRBV2
cdr3_nt: TGTGCCAGCCATTCTACCTCGAACACTGAAGCTTTCTTT
cdr3_aa: CASHSTSNTEAFF

j_call: TRBJ2-7
d_call: TRBD1
clone_size: .
v_call: TRBV5-4
cdr3_nt: TGTGCCAGCAGCTCGACCGGGACAGGGGACTACGAGCAGTACTTC
cdr3_aa: CASSSTGTGDYEQYF

j_call: TRBJ2-7
d_call: .
clone_size: .
v_call: TRBV5-4
cdr3_nt: TGTGCCAGCAGATCCAACTCCTACGAGCAGTACTTC
cdr3_aa: CASRSNSYEQYF

j_call: TRBJ2-1
d_call: TRBD2
clone_size: once
v_call: TRBV19
cdr3_nt: TGTGCCGGGAGGACTAGCGGGAGCAATGAGCAGTTCTTC
cdr3_aa: CAGRTSGSNEQFF

j_call: TRBJ2-1
d_call: .
clone_size: .
v_call: TRBV5-6
cdr3_nt: TGTGCCAGCAGCCCGGGGCCGGGCTCCTACAATGAGCAGTTCTTC
cdr3_aa: CASSPGPGSYNEQFF

j_call: TRBJ2-7
d_call: .
clone_size: .
v_call: TRBV19
cdr3_nt: TGTGCCAGTAGTGCAGGAGGCGGGGCATACGAGCAGTACTTC
cdr3_aa: CASSAGGGAYEQYF

j_call: TRBJ1-1
d_call: .
clone_size: .
v_call: TRBV19
cdr3_nt: TGTGCCAGTAGTTTCCCGGGGGTGACTGAAGCTTTCTTT
cdr3_aa: CASSFPGVTEAFF

j_call: TRBJ2-1
d_call: .
clone_size: .
v_call: TRBV6-6
cdr3_nt: TGTGCCAGCAGTTACGGGGTGGGCAATGAGCAGTTCTTC
cdr3_aa: CASSYGVGNEQFF

j_call: TRBJ2-7
d_call: TRBD1
clone_size: .
v_call: TRBV27
cdr3_nt: TGTGCCAGCAGCCCGGGACAGGGAGCGTCCTACGAGCAGTACTTC
cdr3_aa: CASSPGQGASYEQYF